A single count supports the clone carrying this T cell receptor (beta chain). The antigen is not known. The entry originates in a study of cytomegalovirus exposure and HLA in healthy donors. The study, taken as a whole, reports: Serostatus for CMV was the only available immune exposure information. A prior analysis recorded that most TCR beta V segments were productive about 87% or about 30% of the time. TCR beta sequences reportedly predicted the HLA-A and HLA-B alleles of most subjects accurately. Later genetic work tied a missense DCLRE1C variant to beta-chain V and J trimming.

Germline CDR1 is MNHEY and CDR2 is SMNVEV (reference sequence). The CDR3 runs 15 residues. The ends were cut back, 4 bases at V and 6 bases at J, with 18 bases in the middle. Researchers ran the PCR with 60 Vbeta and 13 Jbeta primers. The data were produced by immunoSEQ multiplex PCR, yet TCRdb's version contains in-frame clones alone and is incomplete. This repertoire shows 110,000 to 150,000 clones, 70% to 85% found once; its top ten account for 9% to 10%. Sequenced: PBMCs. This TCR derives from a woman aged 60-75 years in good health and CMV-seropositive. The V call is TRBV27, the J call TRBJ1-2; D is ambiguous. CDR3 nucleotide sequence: TGTGCCAGCAGTTCCCTTCTTACAGAATGGAATGGCTACACCTTC. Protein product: CASSSLLTEWNGYTF.